Listed below are T cell receptor beta chains from one sample, sequenced in a study of blood T cell repertoires in COVID-19. TCRdb's copy holds only in-frame clones and misses some; the assay was immunoSEQ multiplex PCR. The sample yields about 170,000 clones, 65% to 85% seen once. The sample was PBMCs or T cells enriched from blood (not recorded which). The receptor source for this set is a woman between 50 and 59 years old in a cohort exposed to, infected with or recovered from COVID-19 (not recorded which). Each CDR3 is given with its conserved first and last residue. The D gene is left open where the match is weak. Size tells how often a clone was seen (once, few, many) or the class of an expanded clone, and some rows leave it out.

size	V	D	J	DNA	CDR3
NA	TRBV5-6	TRBD1	TRBJ1-2	TGTGCCAGCAGCCTTGGGGACAGGGGCAGGGGTGGCTACACCTTC	CASSLGDRGRGGYTF
NA	TRBV2	TRBD2	TRBJ2-1	TGTGCCAGCAATTCACTAGCGGGAAGCAACAATGAGCAGTTCTTC	CASNSLAGSNNEQFF
NA	TRBV27	NA	TRBJ2-5	TGTGCCAGCAGTATGGACCCGACGGGGCAAGAGACCCAGTACTTC	CASSMDPTGQETQYF
NA	TRBV28	NA	TRBJ1-4	TGTGCCAGCATTTTACAGGGAGGTAATGAAAAACTGTTTTTT	CASILQGGNEKLFF
NA	TRBV7-2	TRBD1	TRBJ2-3	TGTGCCAGCAGCTTCGAGAGACAGACAGGGGTACAGTATTTT	CASSFERQTGVQYF
few	TRBV9	TRBD2	TRBJ2-1	TGTGCCAGCAGCGTACTAGCGGAGTCCTACAATGAGCAGTTCTTC	CASSVLAESYNEQFF
NA	TRBV19	TRBD1	TRBJ1-2	TGTGCCAGTAGTATCCCACGGGACAGGGGGGCCTATGGCTACACCTTC	CASSIPRDRGAYGYTF
NA	TRBV9	NA	TRBJ2-2	TGTGCCAGCAGCGTATTCGGGGGACCCCCCGCCGGGGAGCTGTTTTTT	CASSVFGGPPAGELFF
NA	TRBV4-1	NA	TRBJ2-1	TGCGCCAGCAGCCAAGAGCTCTCGCGGGAGCAGTTCTTC	CASSQELSREQFF
few	TRBV25-1	TRBD1	TRBJ2-1	TGTGCCAGTTGGGACAGGAACCTCAATGAGCAGTTCTTC	CASWDRNLNEQFF
NA	TRBV19	TRBD1	TRBJ1-2	TGTGCCAGTAGCTCATCCGGACAGGGGAACTATGGCTACACCTTC	CASSSSGQGNYGYTF
NA	TRBV30	NA	TRBJ1-4	TGTGCCTGGAGGAGGAGGGGAACTGAAAAACTGTTTTTT	CAWRRRGTEKLFF
few	TRBV27	TRBD2	TRBJ2-3	TGTGCCAGCAGTTCGAACCCGCTGACTAGCGGGAGTTCAGATACGCAGTATTTT	CASSSNPLTSGSSDTQYF
NA	TRBV5-1	TRBD1	TRBJ2-6	TGCGCCAGCAGCTTGCTTCCGGGACAGGGAAACTCTGGGGCCAACGTCCTGACTTTC	CASSLLPGQGNSGANVLTF
NA	TRBV19	NA	TRBJ2-7	TGTGCCAGTAGCCCCCGGAGGACGGGGGAGCAGTACTTC	CASSPRRTGEQYF
NA	TRBV6-2/TRBV6-3	NA	TRBJ2-7	TGTGCCAGCACCCCCCAGAACTCCTACGAGCAGTACTTC	CASTPQNSYEQYF
NA	TRBV21-1	NA	TRBJ2-5	TGTGCCAGCAGCAAAGTCTATTGCACTAGCGGGAGTTCCGGAGAGACCCAGTACTTC	CASSKVYCTSGSSGETQYF
NA	TRBV5-6	TRBD1	TRBJ1-5	TGTGCCAGCAGCTTGTGGTCCCTTGGACAGGGTGCCAATCAGCCCCAGCATTTT	CASSLWSLGQGANQPQHF
NA	TRBV7-2	TRBD2	TRBJ2-2	TGTTCCAGCAGCCCGCGGGGGGGCGCGAACACCGGGGAGCTGTTTTTT	CSSSPRGGANTGELFF
NA	TRBV24-1	NA	TRBJ2-2	TGTGCCACCAGTGATGACCCAGGGAACACCGGGGAGCTGTTTTTT	CATSDDPGNTGELFF
NA	TRBV9	NA	TRBJ2-3	TGTGCCAGCAGCGTAGCTACCGACTCGGCAGATACGCAGTATTTT	CASSVATDSADTQYF
NA	TRBV7-2	NA	TRBJ1-2	TGTGCCAGCAGCTTAGCCCTCGGCAGGGAGGATGGCTACACCTTC	CASSLALGREDGYTF
once	TRBV18	TRBD1	TRBJ1-5	TGTGCCAGCTCACCGTCACAGGGGTCACAGCCCCAGCATTTT	CASSPSQGSQPQHF
NA	TRBV7-6	TRBD2	TRBJ2-5	TGTGCCAGCAGGAGGGGATTAGCGGGGGGGCAAGAGACCCAGTACTTC	CASRRGLAGGQETQYF
once	TRBV7-3	TRBD1	TRBJ2-3	TGTGCCAGCAGCTTCGGAGACAGGGGATCGACAGATACGCAGTATTTT	CASSFGDRGSTDTQYF
NA	TRBV4-2	TRBD2	TRBJ2-1	TGTGCCAGCAGCCAAATGCTAGCGGGCAATGAGCAGTTCTTC	CASSQMLAGNEQFF
NA	TRBV19	NA	TRBJ2-1	TGTGCCAGTAGTGCGGAGTGGCCGAACAATGAGCAGTTCTTC	CASSAEWPNNEQFF
NA	TRBV19	NA	TRBJ2-1	TGTGCCAGTAGTATAGACCGTCAGTGGAGCTCCTACAATGAGCAGTTCTTC	CASSIDRQWSSYNEQFF
NA	TRBV5-1	NA	TRBJ2-5	TGCGCCAGCAGCTTGGGGGACTTACTGGGGGGAGCAGAGACCCAGTACTTC	CASSLGDLLGGAETQYF
NA	TRBV5-1	TRBD1	TRBJ2-5	TGCGCCAGCAGCTTGCAGGGACAGGGGGGTAAAGAGACCCAGTACTTC	CASSLQGQGGKETQYF
NA	TRBV6-5	NA	TRBJ2-5	TGTGCCAGCAGCACCTACGGAGAGACCCAGTACTTC	CASSTYGETQYF
NA	TRBV30	NA	TRBJ2-7	TGTGCCTGGTCCGGGGTCCCCTTAACCCACGAGCAGTACTTC	CAWSGVPLTHEQYF
NA	TRBV3-1/TRBV3-2	TRBD2	TRBJ2-5	TGTGCCAGCAGCCCCTTTCTAGCGGGGGTGACCCAGTACTTC	CASSPFLAGVTQYF
NA	TRBV14	TRBD1	TRBJ1-3	TGTGCCAGCAGCCTGCCCGGGACAGTCATTGGAAACACCATATATTTT	CASSLPGTVIGNTIYF
NA	TRBV4-2	NA	TRBJ1-2	TGTGCCAGCAGCCAAACCCGACGGCTAGCTAACTATGGCTACACCTTC	CASSQTRRLANYGYTF
NA	TRBV7-2	TRBD2	TRBJ2-7	TGTGCCAGCAGCTTGATGGGACTAAACTACGAGCAGTACTTC	CASSLMGLNYEQYF
NA	TRBV28	TRBD2	TRBJ2-1	TGTGCCAGCGAGAGCGGGGGCTACAATGAGCAGTTCTTC	CASESGGYNEQFF
NA	TRBV9	NA	TRBJ1-3	TGTGCCAGCAGCGGGGGAGGTAGCTCTGGAAACACCATATATTTT	CASSGGGSSGNTIYF
NA	TRBV5-1	TRBD1	TRBJ2-7	TGCGCCAGCAGCTTAGTCCGGGACAGGGGTTACGAGCAGTACTTC	CASSLVRDRGYEQYF
once	TRBV19	TRBD1	TRBJ1-2	TGTGCCAGTGGGGGACAGGGAACCTTC	CASGGQGTF
NA	TRBV6-2/TRBV6-3	TRBD1	TRBJ1-1	TGTGCCAGCAGTCGCCGGACAGGACAGGCTTCAAGAAATATGAACACTGAAGCTTTCTTT	CASSRRTGQASRNMNTEAFF
NA	TRBV6-2/TRBV6-3	NA	TRBJ2-3	TGTGCCAGCAGTTACCACCAGGGGACAGATACGCAGTATTTT	CASSYHQGTDTQYF